One T cell receptor beta chain is described in this entry. No antigen is known for it. The CDR3 has 16 residues. From germline, CDR1 is SGDLS and CDR2 YYNGEE. The V gene end was trimmed by 4 bases and the J gene end by 6 bases; junction bases not matched to a gene: 10. Use of 60 Vbeta and 13 Jbeta primers characterized the PCR. TCRdb's copy holds only in-frame clones and misses some; the assay was immunoSEQ multiplex PCR. This sample has about 200,000 clones, with about an eighth found just once. This sample is drawn from a study of cytomegalovirus exposure and HLA in healthy donors. General study results and limits: V- and J-gene trimming of TCR beta was linked (in a later analysis) to a missense DCLRE1C variant. A later analysis found TCR association rates differed by HLA locus, highest for DRB1 and lowest for HLA-C.

The receptor's source is a man aged 45 to 65 in good health and CMV-seropositive. The V and J genes are TRBV9 and TRBJ2-1; TRBD1 matches at 10 bases. The source material was PBMCs. The CDR3 reads CASSPRGDRGVNEQFF. In DNA, the CDR3 is TGTGCCAGCAGCCCTAGAGGGGACAGGGGCGTCAATGAGCAGTTCTTC. Full variable domain (outside the CDR3, taken from reference TRBV9 and TRBJ2-1): DSGVTQTPKHLITATGQRVTLRCSPRSGDLSVYWYQQSLDQGLQFLIQYYNGEERAKGNILERFSAQQFPDLHSELNLSSLELGDSALYFCASSPRGDRGVNEQFFGPGTRLTVL.